Listed below are T cell receptor beta chains from one sample, sequenced in a study of CD8 T cells in ankylosing spondylitis. In TCRdb, the 5' RACE reads were re-called with MiXCR into one record per CDR3 protein. In the table there are roughly 450,000 distinct CDR3 sequences, 26% of which are singletons. Material for sequencing was blood, either unsorted or a sorted T cell fraction (not recorded which). Receptors were obtained from a male donor with ankylosing spondylitis. CDR3s include the opening cysteine and the closing phenylalanine or tryptophan. A D gene is named only where the DNA matches it firmly. A clone size is listed for some rows: how often the clone was seen (once, few, many), or a class if it is expanded.

CDR3 length,D gene,J gene,V gene,clone size,CDR3 protein,CDR3 DNA
16,TRBD2,TRBJ2-3,TRBV5-1,few,CASSLVLAGVTDTQYF,TGCGCCAGCAGCTTGGTTCTGGCGGGAGTGACAGATACGCAGTATTTT
13,-,TRBJ1-1,TRBV29-1,few,CSVEGSFDTEAFF,TGCAGCGTTGAAGGCAGCTTCGACACTGAAGCTTTCTTT
14,-,TRBJ2-3,TRBV7-2,-,CASSFGQETNTQYF,TGTGCCAGCAGCTTCGGGCAGGAGACTAATACGCAGTATTTT
14,-,TRBJ1-2,TRBV7-9,-,CASSVAQGSGGYTF,TGTGCCAGCAGCGTAGCGCAGGGAAGCGGTGGCTACACCTTC
16,TRBD2,TRBJ2-1,TRBV24-1,few,CATSDPSGRLGNEQFF,TGTGCCACCAGTGACCCGAGCGGGAGATTAGGAAATGAGCAGTTCTTC
16,TRBD1,TRBJ1-2,TRBV7-9,-,CASSSYDRVGLGGYTF,TGTGCCAGCAGCTCATATGACAGGGTGGGATTAGGAGGCTACACCTTC
16,TRBD1,TRBJ1-6,TRBV12-3/TRBV12-4,-,CASRPPLRDSGSPLHF,TGTGCCAGCAGACCCCCGCTGAGGGACAGTGGATCACCCCTCCACTTT
15,TRBD1,TRBJ1-2,TRBV3-1,-,CASSHRDRINYGYTF,TGTGCCAGCAGCCACCGGGACAGAATTAACTATGGCTACACCTTC
16,-,TRBJ1-3,TRBV25-1,-,CASSERQNPLSHTIYF,TGTGCCAGCAGTGAAAGACAGAACCCGTTGTCTCACACCATATATTTT
13,-,TRBJ1-1,TRBV12-3/TRBV12-4,few,CVASRSMNTEAFF,TGTGTAGCATCCCGGAGCATGAACACTGAAGCTTTCTTT
15,TRBD2,TRBJ2-3,TRBV7-2,few,CASSPAGDGTDTQYF,TGTGCCAGCAGCCCAGCGGGAGACGGCACAGATACGCAGTATTTT
18,TRBD2,TRBJ2-3,TRBV20-1,few,CSARVGGLAGYITDTQYF,TGCAGTGCTAGAGTCGGCGGACTAGCGGGCTATATCACAGATACGCAGTATTTT
16,TRBD2,TRBJ2-1,TRBV12-3/TRBV12-4,many,CASTLSGKGRDNEQFF,TGTGCCAGCACTCTCAGCGGGAAAGGGAGAGACAATGAGCAGTTCTTC
13,-,TRBJ1-1,TRBV29-1,few,CSVAPLMNTEAFF,TGCAGCGTGGCCCCTTTGATGAACACTGAAGCTTTCTTT
19,TRBD2,TRBJ2-2,TRBV24-1,few,CATGGSTSIKSLRTGELFF,TGTGCCACCGGGGGTTCGACTAGCATAAAATCTTTACGCACCGGGGAGCTGTTTTTT
15,-,TRBJ2-4,TRBV3-1,-,CASSLQGGTWNIQYF,TGTGCCAGCAGCCTTCAGGGGGGGACATGGAACATTCAGTACTTC
16,TRBD2,TRBJ2-5,TRBV5-6,-,CASSLGGPSGSQAQYF,TGTGCCAGCAGCTTGGGCGGTCCTAGCGGGTCCCAGGCCCAGTACTTC
15,TRBD1,TRBJ1-2,TRBV7-2,-,CASSLEGTGRNGYTF,TGTGCCAGCAGCTTAGAGGGGACAGGGAGGAATGGCTACACCTTC
12,-,TRBJ1-2,TRBV20-1,few,CSAPEVNYGYTF,TGCAGTGCCCCCGAAGTAAACTATGGCTACACCTTC
16,-,TRBJ2-3,TRBV5-1,-,CASSFLGDPSTDTQYF,TGCGCCAGCAGCTTTTTAGGGGACCCTAGCACAGATACGCAGTATTTT
12,TRBD1,TRBJ2-1,TRBV20-1,-,CSARDRNNEQFF,TGCAGTGCAAGGGACAGGAACAATGAGCAGTTCTTC
15,-,TRBJ2-1,TRBV6-5,few,CASSYSFWGNDEQFF,TGTGCCAGCAGTTACTCTTTTTGGGGGAACGATGAGCAGTTCTTC
10,-,TRBJ2-1,TRBV20-1,few,CSAGRGEQFF,TGCAGTGCTGGCCGGGGTGAGCAGTTCTTC
15,-,TRBJ2-3,TRBV20-1,-,CSARNTALGRDTQYF,TGCAGTGCTAGGAACACCGCCCTGGGAAGAGATACGCAGTATTTT
13,-,TRBJ2-2,TRBV2,-,CASSTQGSGELFF,TGTGCCAGCAGTACTCAGGGATCAGGGGAGCTGTTTTTT
16,-,TRBJ2-1,TRBV30,few,CAWSVFQAVRYNEQFF,TGTGCCTGGAGTGTTTTCCAGGCGGTAAGGTATAATGAGCAGTTCTTC
14,-,TRBJ2-5,TRBV4-2,-,CASRWALGQETQYF,TGTGCCAGCAGGTGGGCCCTGGGGCAAGAGACCCAGTACTTC
19,TRBD1,TRBJ2-7,TRBV27,few,CASSNPGQGIAGRPYEQYF,TGTGCCAGCAGTAACCCGGGACAGGGGATAGCGGGACGCCCCTACGAGCAGTACTTC
16,TRBD2,TRBJ2-1,TRBV7-2,-,CASSLGIAGLYNEQFF,TGTGCCAGCAGCTTGGGAATAGCGGGATTGTACAATGAGCAGTTCTTC
16,TRBD1,TRBJ1-2,TRBV6-4,-,CASSDSGGTGRYGYTF,TGTGCCAGCAGTGACTCAGGCGGGACAGGGCGCTATGGCTACACCTTC
15,TRBD1,TRBJ2-7,TRBV18,few,CASSPGTGTKYEQYF,TGTGCCAGCTCTCCCGGGACAGGGACCAAGTACGAGCAGTACTTC
15,-,TRBJ1-3,TRBV11-2,-,CASSSVRGYGNTIYF,TGTGCCAGCAGCTCGGTGAGGGGTTATGGAAACACCATATATTTT
16,-,TRBJ1-3,TRBV7-8,few,CASSPPIRFSGNTIYF,TGTGCCAGCAGCCCTCCCATTCGGTTCTCTGGAAACACCATATATTTT
14,TRBD1,TRBJ2-7,TRBV18,-,CASSAGTGNYEQYF,TGTGCCAGCTCCGCGGGGACAGGGAACTACGAGCAGTACTTC
15,TRBD1,TRBJ1-6,TRBV3-1,-,CASSQVTGDNSPLHF,TGTGCCAGCAGCCAAGTTACAGGGGATAATTCACCCCTCCACTTT
12,-,TRBJ2-3,TRBV3-1,-,CASSHLRDTQYF,TGTGCCAGCAGCCATCTCCGGGATACGCAGTATTTT
13,-,TRBJ1-1,TRBV7-8,-,CASSLPGLWAAFF,TGTGCCAGCAGCTTACCAGGGCTTTGGGCCGCTTTCTTT
17,-,TRBJ2-1,TRBV5-1,few,CASSSPSGTPSYNEQFF,TGCGCCAGCAGTTCGCCTTCCGGGACCCCTTCCTACAATGAGCAGTTCTTC
13,-,TRBJ2-1,TRBV19,few,CASSRPSGNEQFF,TGTGCCAGTAGTAGACCATCAGGCAATGAGCAGTTCTTC
15,TRBD2,TRBJ2-1,TRBV20-1,once,CSARDEAGGNNEQFF,TGCAGTGCTAGAGATGAAGCGGGAGGAAACAATGAGCAGTTCTTC
14,-,TRBJ2-1,TRBV20-1,few,CSAFGGGGFNEQFF,TGCAGTGCCTTTGGAGGGGGCGGCTTCAATGAGCAGTTCTTC
16,-,TRBJ1-1,TRBV12-3/TRBV12-4,many,CASSFGGFFLHTEAFF,TGTGCCAGCAGTTTTGGAGGGTTTTTCCTCCACACTGAAGCTTTCTTT
14,TRBD1,TRBJ2-3,TRBV12-3/TRBV12-4,few,CASGGTGGTDTQYF,TGTGCCAGCGGGGGGACAGGGGGCACAGATACGCAGTATTTT
14,TRBD1,TRBJ2-2,TRBV15,-,CATSFETGTGELFF,TGTGCCACCAGCTTTGAGACAGGGACCGGGGAGCTGTTTTTT
18,TRBD2,TRBJ2-3,TRBV5-1,few,CASSRGSLSSGSTDTQYF,TGCGCCAGCAGCCGCGGGAGCCTAAGTAGCGGTAGCACAGATACGCAGTATTTT
16,TRBD1,TRBJ1-5,TRBV14,-,CASSLGGRGGNQPQHF,TGTGCCAGCAGCCTCGGTGGCAGGGGGGGCAATCAGCCCCAGCATTTT
14,TRBD2,TRBJ2-1,TRBV29-1,-,CSVEDQAGGNEQFF,TGCAGCGTTGAAGATCAAGCGGGAGGCAATGAGCAGTTCTTC
15,-,TRBJ2-1,TRBV27,-,CASSSVALSGDEQFF,TGTGCCAGCAGTTCAGTTGCCCTTTCGGGCGATGAGCAGTTCTTC